This T cell receptor (beta chain) was observed in a study of blood T cell repertoires in COVID-19. Study background: The origin of the acute and convalescent COVID-19 samples was the United States, Italy and Spain. T cells, B-cell-depleted T cells, or PBMCs provided the cDNA or gDNA that served as material.

V was cut by 6 bases and J by 2 bases, with 8 bases left in between. The CDR3 contains 13 residues. Germline V gene lookup returns CDR1 ENHRY and CDR2 SYGVKD. Original analysis: Estimates of nucleated cell counts were drawn from the amplification of reference gene primers. Data came from immunoSEQ multiplex PCR; TCRdb stores just in-frame clones and leaves some out. That table furnishes V, J and clone size, whereas the DNA furnished D and trimming. The sample records approximately 120,000 clones, around 82% being singletons. Material: peripheral blood. The source of this sequence is a man older than 75 with active or convalescent COVID-19. The chain has TRBV10-3 and TRBJ1-5, with D perhaps TRBD1 (5 bases). The CDR3 nucleotides are TGTGCCATCAGCCAGGGCGGCAATCAGCCCCAGCATTTT. Its protein product is CAISQGGNQPQHF.